The 5 T cell receptor beta chains below were found in one sample sequenced in a study of tumor and adjacent non-tumor tissue in lung cancer (dated by TCRdb to 2016 to 2019). Libraries were made using multiplex PCR. TCRdb shows the sequencer as Illumina HiSeq 2500. TCRbeta libraries were built by three rounds of nested PCR using primers (Table S4), following protocols modified from ARM-PCR. TCRdb took the public reads, trimmed them with fastp at Q25, ran MiXCR for clone calling and kept in-frame beta chains. Rows matching on CDR3 protein sequence are summarized as one entry with the most common DNA and genes. This sample lists approximately 79,000 distinct CDR3 sequences; around 80% were detected once. The top ten clonotypes cover under 40% of the sample. RNA was extracted from bulk unsorted tissue and checked for quality with a NanoDrop ND-1000 and an Agilent 2100. The normal lung samples consisted of distant non-tumor tissue collected more than 3 cm from the tumor edge.

Sequencing was carried out using distant non-tumor lung tissue. Source of these receptors: a man in his 70s with non-small cell lung cancer.

For this clonotype: The junction shows a germline mismatch at one end, possibly a read error. V gene TRBV29-1 combines with J gene TRBJ1-2; no reliable D call. The germline V gene has CDR1 SQVTM and CDR2 ANQGSEA. CDR3 size: 16 residues. The CDR3 protein is CTVVPYQSSGEDGCIF. CDR3 bases: TGCACCGTTGTCCCCTATCAATCCTCGGGAGAAGATGGCTGCATCTTC.

As to this clonotype: This could be a read error, since a much larger clone is one nucleotide away. The CDR3 here is CNAIRPSAQETQYF. As DNA, the CDR3 is TGCAATGCTATCAGGCCTAGCGCACAAGAGACCCAGTACTTC. The chain uses TRBV20-1 and TRBJ2-5; possibly TRBD2 for D (6 bases). Germline CDR1 and CDR2: DFQATT and SNEGSKA (reference sequence). The CDR3 has 14 amino acids.

This clonotype was picked up a small number of times. This may arise from a read error, as a much more abundant clone is one base away. J is TRBJ2-3 and V is TRBV6-2 or TRBV6-3; 9 positions match TRBD1. Germline CDR1 is MNHEY and CDR2 is SVGEGT. This CDR3 is built from 13 residues. The CDR3 here is CASRTGGTDTHYF. DNA for the CDR3: TGTGCCAGCAGAACAGGGGGCACAGATACGCACTATTTT.

Comments on this clonotype: This sequence may be a read error, since a much larger clone differs from it by one base. The chain employs TRBV13 and TRBJ2-2; D may be TRBD1 (5 bases). CDR1 and CDR2 (germline): PRHDT, FYEKMQ (reference sequence). V shed 4 bases and J shed 4 bases, with 7 bases lying between them. This CDR3 has 13 amino acids. CDR3 coding DNA: TGTGCCAGCAGCTCAGGGTGCACCGGGGAGCTGTTTTTT. It translates to CASSSGCTGELFF.

This clonotype was counted ten times or more. The chain recombines TRBV4-3 with TRBJ2-3; TRBD2 matches 12 bases. The germline gives CDR1 LGHNA, CDR2 YSLEER. This CDR3 spans 16 amino acids. J was trimmed by 4 bases and V by 0 bases; bases with no gene match: 2. This CDR3 reads CASSQDLAGGPDTQYF. CDR3 in DNA: TGCGCCAGCAGCCAAGATCTAGCGGGAGGGCCAGATACGCAGTATTTT.